A single sample gave rise to the 25 T cell receptor beta chains below, sequenced in a study of CD8 T cells in Susac syndrome. It was with random hexamers that roughly 0.45 to 1 ug RNA was reverse transcribed. TCRdb called the immunoSEQ multiplex PCR reads again in MiXCR, with one record for every CDR3 protein. Here the sample spans about 190,000 distinct CDR3 sequences, approximately 95% being singletons. The sequencing sample was made of CD8+ T cells from PBMCs. Source of these receptors: a human donor with Susac syndrome.

This clonotype was seen just once. The V call is TRBV20-1, the J call TRBJ2-3; 7 positions match TRBD1. The V gene's germline CDR1 is DFQATT and CDR2 SNEGSKA (reference sequence). This CDR3 comprises 15 residues. The ends lost 5 bases at V and 1 base at J; junction bases unmatched: 9. DNA for the CDR3: TGCAGTGCTCCTGACAGGGCTGGGGGCACAGATACGCAGTATTTT. Translated: CSAPDRAGGTDTQYF.

V and J are TRBV19 and TRBJ2-1, with 9 bases that match TRBD1. CDR3 length: 14 amino acids. V gave up 8 bases and J gave up 7 bases; unmatched junction bases: 9. Germline V gene sequence: CDR1 LNHDA, CDR2 SQIVND (reference sequence). In DNA, the CDR3 is TGTGCCAGTCTGGGGACAGGGTTGGAGAATGAGCAGTTCTTC. Protein: CASLGTGLENEQFF.

J is TRBJ2-1 and V is TRBV15; 12 nucleotides align to TRBD1. Germline assignment: CDR1 LNHNV and CDR2 YYDKDF (reference sequence). Trimming took 0 bases from V and 15 from J; bases not matched to a gene: 6. The CDR3 has 14 residues. The CDR3 DNA reads as TGTGCCACCAGCAGAGAGGGGACAGGGGGCGTCCGGTTCTTC. It codes for CATSREGTGGVRFF.

The chain combines TRBV29-1 with TRBJ2-7; TRBD2 might be the D (5 bases). The CDR3 sequence is 15 residues long. V was clipped by 0 bases and J by 1 base, with 13 bases between them. Germline values: CDR1 SQVTM, CDR2 ANQGSEA. The chain's CDR3 is CSVEDPDSRSYEQYF. Here the CDR3 DNA reads TGCAGCGTTGAAGATCCGGACTCACGATCCTACGAGCAGTACTTC.

V and J are TRBV13 and TRBJ2-3; tentatively, D is TRBD1 or TRBD2 (6 bases each). This CDR3 spans 16 amino acids. The V gene's germline CDR1 is PRHDT and CDR2 FYEKMQ (reference sequence). Trimming left V 8 bases short and J 3 bases short, with 21 bases between. The CDR3 bases are TGTGCCAGCCGAACAATAGGTCTAGGGGGGACAGATACGCAGTATTTT. This encodes CASRTIGLGGTDTQYF.

The CDR3 region has the DNA TGTGCCAGCAGCTTAGGGGTTTCGTTACCCTATTCACCCCTCCACTTT. Its protein is CASSLGVSLPYSPLHF. The rearrangement uses TRBV7-2 and TRBJ1-6; D is unclear. This CDR3 region has 16 residues. Germline V CDR1 and CDR2: SGHTA, FQGNSA. Trimming pared 1 base from V and 8 bases from J, leaving 15 bases between.

The gene calls are TRBV10-3 and TRBJ2-3; 11 nucleotides line up with TRBD2. Germline V gene lookup returns CDR1 ENHRY and CDR2 SYGVKD. J lost 4 bases, V lost 4 bases, and 13 bases had no gene match. The CDR3 consists of 18 residues. CDR3 in amino acids: CAISGTILAGGGADTQYF. CDR3 coding DNA: TGTGCCATCAGTGGGACGATCCTAGCGGGAGGTGGTGCAGATACGCAGTATTTT.

As DNA, the CDR3 is TGCGCCAGCAGCCAAACCGGGAGAAATGAAAAACTGTTTTTT. It specifies CASSQTGRNEKLFF. This chain links TRBV4-1 with TRBJ1-4, with unresolved D. This CDR3 has 14 amino acids. The germline V and J ends were trimmed by 2 bases and 5 bases, with 9 bases remaining between them. The germline CDR1 and CDR2 sequences are MGHRA and YSYEKL.

V and J are TRBV15 and TRBJ2-7; D gene ambiguous. The CDR3 has 14 residues. V gave up 5 bases and J gave up 2 bases, with 13 bases separating them. The germline V gene has CDR1 LNHNV and CDR2 YYDKDF (reference sequence). The CDR3: CATSGYDGAYEQYF. The CDR3, as DNA: TGTGCCACCAGCGGATACGACGGAGCCTACGAGCAGTACTTC.

Written as DNA, the CDR3 is TGCAGCGGCCGTTTCACGAACACTGAAGCTTTCTTT. Its translation: CSGRFTNTEAFF. The chain couples TRBV29-1 to TRBJ1-1; D remains ambiguous. The CDR3 covers 12 residues. Trimming left V 7 bases short and J 1 base short, with 10 bases between. Per germline, CDR1 SQVTM and CDR2 ANQGSEA.

The rearrangement uses TRBV27 and TRBJ2-3; D might be TRBD2 (7 bases). There are 15 residues in the CDR3. Germline V gene data show CDR1 as MNHEY and CDR2 as SMNVEV (reference sequence). V was cut by 3 bases and J by 9 bases, with 19 bases left in between. CDR3 protein: CASSFRGAHAPTQYF. The CDR3 region has the DNA TGTGCCAGCAGTTTTCGGGGGGCCCATGCGCCGACGCAGTATTTT.

The chain is built from TRBV4-1 and TRBJ2-7, with 9 bases aligning to TRBD2. This CDR3 is built from 14 residues. Trimming at V came to 5 bases and at J to 3 bases, leaving 5 bases not matched to a gene. The V gene's germline CDR1 is MGHRA and CDR2 YSYEKL. CDR3 sequence reads: CASSSLAGSYEQYF. CDR3 in DNA: TGCGCCAGCAGCTCGCTAGCGGGAAGCTACGAGCAGTACTTC.

V usage is TRBV27 and J usage is TRBJ1-5, with TRBD1 matching 8 bases. The CDR3 spans 16 residues. Trimming removed 6 bases from V and 2 bases from J; junction bases left unmatched: 9. Germline assignment: CDR1 MNHEY and CDR2 SMNVEV (reference sequence). The CDR3 loop reads CASRPPGGLGNQPQHF. CDR3 sequence (DNA): TGTGCCAGCAGACCGCCAGGGGGCCTGGGCAATCAGCCCCAGCATTTT.

The chain employs TRBV12-3 or TRBV12-4 and TRBJ2-7; possibly TRBD1 for D (5 bases). The CDR3 is 13 residues long. V was trimmed by 4 bases and J by 1 base, leaving 8 bases between them. CDR3 sequence reads: CASSSAGSYEQYF. The CDR3 region has the DNA TGTGCCAGCAGTTCCGCAGGGTCCTACGAGCAGTACTTC.

The chain combines TRBV12-3 or TRBV12-4 with TRBJ2-7; D call uncertain. This CDR3 comprises 16 residues. V was trimmed by 3 bases and J by 0 bases, leaving 15 bases between them. Written as DNA, the CDR3 is TGTGCCAGCAGTTTTGGTTCCCGTGTGGGCTCCTACGAGCAGTACTTC. It translates to CASSFGSRVGSYEQYF.

The chain couples TRBV9 to TRBJ2-3; D is unclear. The CDR3 is 14 amino acids. Germline values: CDR1 SGDLS, CDR2 YYNGEE. V shed 1 base and J shed 6 bases, with 12 bases lying between them. The CDR3 DNA is TGTGCCAGCAGCGTAACGACCGAGGCCGATACGCAGTATTTT. As protein: CASSVTTEADTQYF. The full variable domain, completed using reference TRBV9 and TRBJ2-3, is DSGVTQTPKHLITATGQRVTLRCSPRSGDLSVYWYQQSLDQGLQFLIQYYNGEERAKGNILERFSAQQFPDLHSELNLSSLELGDSALYFCASSVTTEADTQYFGPGTRLTVL.

This chain links TRBV29-1 with TRBJ2-7, with D possibly being TRBD1 or TRBD2 (6 bases each). The CDR3 is 14 residues long. The V gene lost 6 bases and the J gene lost 1 base, with 16 bases spanning the gap. CDR1 SQVTM and CDR2 ANQGSEA come from the germline V gene. This CDR3 is CSVETGGGSYEQYF. The CDR3 nucleotides are TGCAGCGTCGAGACAGGAGGGGGTTCCTACGAGCAGTACTTC.

This clonotype was observed a single time. The J gene is TRBJ2-7, the V gene TRBV29-1; TRBD2 aligns across 7 bases. From germline, CDR1 is SQVTM and CDR2 ANQGSEA. Germline trimming cut 4 bases from V and 0 bases from J; bases unmatched to any gene: 0. The CDR3 length is 12 residues. The CDR3 coding sequence is TGCAGCGTTGGGGACTACTCCTACGAGCAGTACTTC. It codes for CSVGDYSYEQYF.

This clonotype was seen just once. The V gene is TRBV20-1, the J gene TRBJ1-6; 11 bases fit TRBD1. The CDR3 covers 15 residues. V was pared by 2 bases and J by 8 bases, with 5 bases of the junction left unmatched. Germline-derived CDR1 and CDR2 are DFQATT and SNEGSKA (reference sequence). DNA of the CDR3: TGCAGTGCTAGAAGAGGGACAGGGGGATATTCACCCCTCCACTTT. Translating it yields CSARRGTGGYSPLHF.

This chain joins TRBV4-2 and TRBJ2-5; 12 bases are shared with TRBD2. CDR3 length equals 16 residues. The junction had 4 bases not matched to a gene; V was cut back by 4 bases and J by 1 base. In germline, CDR1 is LGHNA, CDR2 YNFKEQ. The CDR3 coding sequence is TGTGCCAGCAGCCGCGGGACTAGCGGGTTCCAAGAGACCCAGTACTTC. Protein product: CASSRGTSGFQETQYF.

The chain carries TRBV5-1 and TRBJ2-1; D may be TRBD2 (6 bases). The V end lost 3 bases, the J end lost 4 bases, and 17 bases lay between the germline ends. The V gene's germline CDR1 is SGHRS and CDR2 YFSETQ. CDR3 size: 16 residues. CDR3 residues: CASSSGGTTTYNEQFF. The CDR3 coding sequence is TGCGCCAGCAGCTCGGGCGGGACCACCACGTACAATGAGCAGTTCTTC.

The V call is TRBV7-3, the J call TRBJ2-1; TRBD1 matches 7 bases. Germline assignment: CDR1 SGHTA and CDR2 FQGTGA. The CDR3 is 14 amino acids. The V gene end was trimmed by 5 bases and the J gene end by 8 bases; junction bases not matched to a gene: 9. This CDR3 is CASSLGGQAHEQFF. The CDR3, as DNA: TGTGCCAGCAGCCTAGGCGGACAGGCTCATGAGCAGTTCTTC.

This chain connects TRBV12-3 or TRBV12-4 to TRBJ2-1; no clear D. V shed 3 bases and J shed 5 bases, with 14 bases lying between them. The CDR3 loop spans 15 amino acids. CDR3 amino acids: CASSFPRVYDNEQFF. The CDR3 DNA sequence: TGTGCCAGCAGTTTCCCCCGTGTGTATGACAATGAGCAGTTCTTC.

The rearrangement joins TRBV18 to TRBJ1-1; D remains ambiguous. This CDR3 spans 12 amino acids. Germline V CDR1 and CDR2: KGHSH, LQKENI. V shed 3 bases and J shed 7 bases, with 9 bases lying between them. The chain's CDR3 is CASSPNEVEAFF. CDR3 nucleotides: TGTGCCAGCTCACCTAACGAGGTTGAAGCTTTCTTT.

The DNA of the CDR3 is TGCGCCAGCAGCATTACCGGGACAGGCCGACACTATGGCTACACCTTC. Translated: CASSITGTGRHYGYTF. The genes are TRBV5-1 and TRBJ1-2; 8 bases fit TRBD1. This CDR3 is built from 16 residues. Germline CDR1 and CDR2: SGHRS and YFSETQ. V trimming: 4 bases; J trimming: 3 bases; junction bases outside the gene matches: 11.